Below are 28 T cell receptor beta chains sequenced from a single sample in a study of blood T cell repertoires in COVID-19. Sequenced by immunoSEQ multiplex PCR; TCRdb stores in-frame clones only, minus some. The sample lists 100,000 to 150,000 clones; 85% to 90% were seen once. Sequencing was done on a sample of peripheral blood. The receptors stem from an older woman with acute or convalescent COVID-19.

This sequence joins TRBV19 and TRBJ2-1; 7 bases line up with TRBD1. Germline V gene lookup returns CDR1 LNHDA and CDR2 SQIVND (reference sequence). V lost 1 base and J lost 7; bases outside the gene matches: 7. The CDR3 totals 15 residues. The CDR3 region has the DNA TGTGCCAGTAGTATAGTGGGACAGATAATTAATGAGCAGTTCTTC. Translated, it gives CASSIVGQIINEQFF.

The chain uses TRBV9 and TRBJ2-1; a possible D gene is TRBD2 (6 bases). Trimming removed 0 bases at V and 3 bases at J, with 13 bases between. Germline CDR1 is SGDLS and CDR2 is YYNGEE. The CDR3 runs to 16 residues. The chain's CDR3 is CASSVGEVTLYNEQFF. In DNA, the CDR3 is TGTGCCAGCAGCGTAGGGGAGGTCACCCTCTACAATGAGCAGTTCTTC.

This clone was seen a single time. The rearrangement links TRBV19 to TRBJ1-6; D gene unclear. V was clipped by 5 bases and J by 7 bases, with 6 bases between them. The CDR3 consists of 12 residues. Germline CDR1 and CDR2: LNHDA and SQIVND (reference sequence). The CDR3 loop reads CASSQENSPLHF. The DNA of the CDR3 is TGTGCCAGTAGTCAGGAAAATTCACCCCTCCACTTT. The full variable domain, completed using reference TRBV19 and TRBJ1-6, is DGGITQSPKYLFRKEGQNVTLSCEQNLNHDAMYWYRQDPGQGLRLIYYSQIVNDFQKGDIAEGYSVSREKKESFPLTVTSAQKNPTAFYLCASSQENSPLHFGNGTRLTVT.

This chain connects TRBV6-5 to TRBJ2-7, with 7 positions matching TRBD2. V trimming: 2 bases; J trimming: 5 bases; junction bases outside the gene matches: 9. This CDR3 contains 15 residues. Germline assignment: CDR1 MNHEY and CDR2 SVGAGI. CDR3 protein: CASSYVGAGSHEQYF. The CDR3 coding sequence is TGTGCCAGCAGTTACGTGGGAGCGGGGAGCCACGAGCAGTACTTC.

The CDR3 region is CASSQTGEGNQPQHF. In nucleotides, the CDR3 is TGTGCCAGCAGCCAAACAGGGGAGGGCAATCAGCCCCAGCATTTT. This rearrangement joins TRBV14 to TRBJ1-5; 7 bases align to TRBD1. The CDR3 is 15 residues long. J lost 2 bases, V lost 2 bases, and 3 bases had no gene match. Germline lookup yields CDR1 SGHDN and CDR2 FVKESK.

The chain links TRBV7-2 to TRBJ1-4; TRBD1 aligns across 7 bases. V lost 4 bases and J lost 0; bases outside the gene matches: 5. The CDR3 runs to 16 residues. Germline V gene data show CDR1 as SGHTA and CDR2 as FQGNSA. Written as DNA, the CDR3 is TGTGCCAGCAGCTCAGGACAGGTTACAACTAATGAAAAACTGTTTTTT. Residues: CASSSGQVTTNEKLFF.

This clone was seen a single time. The V call is TRBV9, the J call TRBJ1-6, with a tentative D call TRBD1 (5 bases). CDR3 size: 17 residues. Germline V gives CDR1 SGDLS, CDR2 YYNGEE. V was clipped by 4 bases and J by 0 bases, with 14 bases between them. CDR3 protein: CASSLRAGLSYNSPLHF. The CDR3 region has the DNA TGTGCCAGCAGCCTCAGAGCAGGGCTCTCCTATAATTCACCCCTCCACTTT.

This chain connects TRBV9 to TRBJ2-5; D is perhaps TRBD2 (5 bases). This CDR3 is built from 16 residues. Germline V gene sequence: CDR1 SGDLS, CDR2 YYNGEE. Trimming pared 4 bases from V and 6 bases from J, leaving 22 bases between. This CDR3 is CASSTNNRTEVQTQYF. For the CDR3, the DNA is TGTGCCAGCAGCACCAATAACCGGACTGAGGTGCAGACCCAGTACTTC.

The chain employs TRBV18 and TRBJ1-5; no clear D gene. Germline V gene sequence: CDR1 KGHSH, CDR2 LQKENI. Trimming stripped 2 bases from V and 4 bases from J, with 15 bases between. This CDR3 has 16 residues. CDR3 bases: TGTGCCAGCTCACCATTCGTCAGGTTTTGTAATCAGCCCCAGCATTTT. Amino acid sequence: CASSPFVRFCNQPQHF.

The J gene is TRBJ1-1, the V gene TRBV6-5, with D maybe TRBD1 (6 bases). Trimming left V 11 bases short and J 6 bases short, with 16 bases between. Germline CDR1 is MNHEY and CDR2 is SVGAGI. This CDR3 has 12 amino acids. CDR3 region: CAGGGGPPEAFF. The CDR3, as DNA: TGTGCCGGTGGGGGGGGGCCCCCTGAAGCTTTCTTT.

The chain joins TRBV11-1 to TRBJ1-2; 8 bases line up with TRBD1. This CDR3 spans 15 amino acids. The trim removed 5 bases at V and 4 bases at J, leaving 9 bases unmatched. Germline-derived CDR1 and CDR2 are SGHAT and FQDESV (reference sequence). The CDR3 spells CASSPDRAQLYGYTF. For the CDR3, the DNA is TGTGCCAGCAGCCCGGACAGGGCGCAACTCTATGGCTACACCTTC.

This chain uses TRBV28 with TRBJ1-3, with D possibly being TRBD1 (6 bases). V lost 5 bases and J 0 bases, leaving 17 bases between the germline ends. The CDR3 is made up of 17 amino acids. Germline-derived CDR1 and CDR2 are MDHEN and SYDVKM. The CDR3: CASSSAGQSYSGNTIYF. In DNA, the CDR3 is TGTGCCAGCAGTAGCGCAGGACAGTCCTACTCTGGAAACACCATATATTTT.

The rearrangement joins TRBV11-2 to TRBJ1-2, with a tentative D call TRBD1 (6 bases). This CDR3 contains 13 residues. Germline lookup yields CDR1 SGHAT and CDR2 FQNNGV. V lost 5 bases to trimming and J lost 6 bases, with 13 bases between them. CDR3 coding DNA: TGTGCCAGCAGCCCACAGGGCGTCGATGGCTACACCTTC. Encoded protein: CASSPQGVDGYTF.

This clone was seen only once. This CDR3 reads CASRFISLEKPQHF. The CDR3 nucleotides read TGCGCCAGCAGATTCATTAGCCTGGAGAAGCCCCAGCATTTT. The chain joins TRBV23-1 to TRBJ1-5; D gene unclear. TRBV23-1 counts as an open reading frame of uncertain function. There are 14 residues in the CDR3. With 6 bases removed from V and 8 bases from J, the gap between germline ends came to 17 bases.

This sequence joins TRBV10-3 and TRBJ1-1, with D perhaps TRBD1 (5 bases). The CDR3 spans 13 residues. V was shortened by 5 bases and J by 3 bases, with 10 bases between the two germline ends. Germline V gene sequence: CDR1 ENHRY, CDR2 SYGVKD. The CDR3 sequence is CAISYRPDTEAFF. For the CDR3, the DNA is TGTGCCATCAGTTACAGGCCCGACACTGAAGCTTTCTTT.

There are a few counts of this clone. The V and J genes are TRBV27 and TRBJ1-6; D gene unclear. Per germline, CDR1 MNHEY and CDR2 SMNVEV (reference sequence). The length of the CDR3 is 15 residues. V lost 4 bases, J lost 7 bases, and 14 bases lay in between. As DNA, the CDR3 is TGTGCCAGCAGTTCGCCGGGGTATGGGAATTCACCCCTCCACTTT. Protein: CASSSPGYGNSPLHF.

The chain has TRBV7-2 and TRBJ2-7; 10 bases map to TRBD2. Trimming removed 7 bases from V and 0 bases from J; junction bases left unmatched: 3. The germline V gene has CDR1 SGHTA and CDR2 FQGNSA. The CDR3 sequence is 14 residues long. CDR3 sequence: CASKAGGSSYEQYF. The CDR3 bases are TGTGCCAGCAAAGCGGGGGGGAGCTCCTACGAGCAGTACTTC.

The rearrangement uses TRBV6-9 and TRBJ1-5; TRBD1 is a possible D gene (5 bases). V was trimmed by 2 bases and J by 9 bases, leaving 14 bases between them. The CDR3 loop spans 14 amino acids. Per the germline V gene, CDR1 is MNHGY and CDR2 is SVAAGI. The chain's CDR3 is CASSYHRQGLPQHF. In DNA form, the CDR3 reads TGTGCCAGCAGTTATCACCGCCAGGGATTGCCCCAGCATTTT.

The genes are TRBV5-4 and TRBJ2-3; the match to TRBD2 covers 7 bases. The V gene end was trimmed by 4 bases and the J gene end by 3 bases; junction bases not matched to a gene: 5. Germline values: CDR1 SGHNT, CDR2 YYREEE (reference sequence). This CDR3 is built from 14 residues. The CDR3 DNA is TGTGCCAGCAGCGGGCGGGGGAGGACAGATACGCAGTATTTT. Translated: CASSGRGRTDTQYF.

The gene calls are TRBV7-9 and TRBJ2-5, with 9 bases lining up with TRBD1. J lost 3 bases, V lost 0 bases, and 8 bases had no gene match. CDR1 is SEHNR, CDR2 FQNEAQ, per germline (reference sequence). This CDR3 has 17 amino acids. CDR3: CASSLARDRDLKETQYF. The DNA for the CDR3 is TGTGCCAGCAGCTTAGCCCGGGACAGGGACTTGAAAGAGACCCAGTACTTC.

The chain couples TRBV20-1 to TRBJ1-2; no clear D. V gave up 3 bases and J gave up 2 bases, with 7 bases separating them. Germline lookup yields CDR1 DFQATT and CDR2 SNEGSKA (reference sequence). This CDR3 is built from 12 residues. The CDR3 coding sequence is TGCAGTGCTAGTTTACAGAACTATGGCTACACCTTC. It is translated as CSASLQNYGYTF.

The chain couples TRBV6-1 to TRBJ2-5, with 12 bases that match TRBD2. CDR1 is MNHNS and CDR2 is SASEGT in the germline V gene. The CDR3 sequence is 15 residues long. The V segment lost 3 bases and the J segment 7 bases; nucleotides outside the gene matches: 6. The CDR3 coding sequence is TGTGCCAGCAGTGATACGTCTAGCGGGGGGGGGACCCAGTACTTC. Translating gives CASSDTSSGGGTQYF.

This chain links TRBV25-1 with TRBJ2-3, with 7 bases aligning to TRBD2. V gave up 4 bases and J gave up 4 bases; unmatched junction bases: 5. The CDR3 length is 14 residues. Looked up from germline, CDR1 is MGHDK and CDR2 is SYGVNS. Here the CDR3 reads CASSVGLGSDTQYF. CDR3 bases: TGTGCCAGCAGTGTCGGACTAGGCTCAGATACGCAGTATTTT.

V and J are TRBV5-4 and TRBJ2-7; D might be TRBD2 (6 bases). V lost 4 bases and J lost 7, with 15 bases in between. Germline CDR1 is SGHNT and CDR2 is YYREEE (reference sequence). The CDR3 is made up of 13 amino acids. CDR3 region: CASSRDSRGEQYF. CDR3 coding DNA: TGTGCCAGCAGCCGGGACTCCCGAGGGGAGCAGTACTTC.

The V and J genes are TRBV12-3 or TRBV12-4 and TRBJ2-1, with D possibly TRBD2 on 6 matching bases. This CDR3 region has 13 residues. Between the trimmed V and J ends, which lost 3 bases and 8 bases, there was a span of 11 bases. As DNA, the CDR3 is TGTGCCAGCAGTTTTAATAGCGGCGATGAGCAGTTCTTC. This gives the protein CASSFNSGDEQFF.

The chain is built from TRBV2 and TRBJ2-7, with 8 positions matching TRBD1. The germline gives CDR1 SNHLY, CDR2 FYNNEI. The J segment lost 0 bases and the V segment lost 3 bases, leaving 1 base of the junction unmatched. The CDR3 spans 14 residues. The CDR3 bases are TGTGCCAGCAGTGAGGACAGGGTCTCCTACGAGCAGTACTTC. It specifies CASSEDRVSYEQYF.

The chain recombines TRBV19 with TRBJ2-2, with a possible D match to TRBD1 (6 bases). Germline assignment: CDR1 LNHDA and CDR2 SQIVND (reference sequence). Trimming took 7 bases from V and 5 from J, leaving 14 bases between them. The CDR3 runs 14 residues. CDR3 loop: CASMFDRFTGELFF. The CDR3 DNA sequence: TGTGCCAGTATGTTTGACAGGTTTACCGGGGAGCTGTTTTTT.

The chain links TRBV5-1 to TRBJ1-5; D not certain. Between the trimmed V and J ends, which lost 0 bases and 4 bases, there was a span of 5 bases. The CDR3 loop spans 13 amino acids. The germline CDR1 and CDR2 sequences are SGHRS and YFSETQ. The CDR3 region is CASSLGQNQPQHF. CDR3 DNA sequence: TGCGCCAGCAGCTTGGGGCAAAATCAGCCCCAGCATTTT.